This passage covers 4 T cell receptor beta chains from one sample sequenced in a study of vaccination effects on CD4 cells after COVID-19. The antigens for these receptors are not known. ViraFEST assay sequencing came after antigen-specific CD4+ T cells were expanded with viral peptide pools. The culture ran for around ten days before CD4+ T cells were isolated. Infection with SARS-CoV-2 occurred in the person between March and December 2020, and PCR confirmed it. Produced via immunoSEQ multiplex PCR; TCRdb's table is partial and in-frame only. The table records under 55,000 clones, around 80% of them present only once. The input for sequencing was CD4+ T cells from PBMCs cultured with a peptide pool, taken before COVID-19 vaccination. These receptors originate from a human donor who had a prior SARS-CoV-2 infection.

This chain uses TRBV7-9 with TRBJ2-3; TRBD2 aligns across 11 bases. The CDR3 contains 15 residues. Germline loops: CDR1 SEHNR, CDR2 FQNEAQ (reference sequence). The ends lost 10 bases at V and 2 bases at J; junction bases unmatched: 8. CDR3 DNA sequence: TGTGCCACCCGGACTAGCGGGTTGGTCACAGATACGCAGTATTTT. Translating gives CATRTSGLVTDTQYF.

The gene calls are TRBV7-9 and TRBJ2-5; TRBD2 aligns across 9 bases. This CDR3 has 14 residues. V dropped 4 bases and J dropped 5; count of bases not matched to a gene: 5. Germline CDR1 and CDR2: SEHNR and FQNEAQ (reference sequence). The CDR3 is CASSYSGGSETQYF. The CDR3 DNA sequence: TGTGCCAGCAGCTATAGCGGGGGTTCGGAGACCCAGTACTTC.

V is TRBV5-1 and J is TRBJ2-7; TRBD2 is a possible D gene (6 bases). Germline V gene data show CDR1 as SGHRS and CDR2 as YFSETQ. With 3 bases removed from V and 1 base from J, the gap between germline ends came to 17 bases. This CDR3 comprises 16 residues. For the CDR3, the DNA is TGCGCCAGCAGCTCGGTCGGAAGGAGGGGATCCTACGAGCAGTACTTC. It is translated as CASSSVGRRGSYEQYF.

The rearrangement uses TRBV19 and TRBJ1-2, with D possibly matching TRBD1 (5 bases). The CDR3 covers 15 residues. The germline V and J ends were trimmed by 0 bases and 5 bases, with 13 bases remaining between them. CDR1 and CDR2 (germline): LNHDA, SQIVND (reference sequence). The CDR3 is CASSIEPGVPYGYTF. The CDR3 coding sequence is TGTGCCAGTAGTATAGAGCCGGGGGTCCCTTATGGCTACACCTTC. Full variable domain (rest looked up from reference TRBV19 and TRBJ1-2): DGGITQSPKYLFRKEGQNVTLSCEQNLNHDAMYWYRQDPGQGLRLIYYSQIVNDFQKGDIAEGYSVSREKKESFPLTVTSAQKNPTAFYLCASSIEPGVPYGYTFGSGTRLTVV.